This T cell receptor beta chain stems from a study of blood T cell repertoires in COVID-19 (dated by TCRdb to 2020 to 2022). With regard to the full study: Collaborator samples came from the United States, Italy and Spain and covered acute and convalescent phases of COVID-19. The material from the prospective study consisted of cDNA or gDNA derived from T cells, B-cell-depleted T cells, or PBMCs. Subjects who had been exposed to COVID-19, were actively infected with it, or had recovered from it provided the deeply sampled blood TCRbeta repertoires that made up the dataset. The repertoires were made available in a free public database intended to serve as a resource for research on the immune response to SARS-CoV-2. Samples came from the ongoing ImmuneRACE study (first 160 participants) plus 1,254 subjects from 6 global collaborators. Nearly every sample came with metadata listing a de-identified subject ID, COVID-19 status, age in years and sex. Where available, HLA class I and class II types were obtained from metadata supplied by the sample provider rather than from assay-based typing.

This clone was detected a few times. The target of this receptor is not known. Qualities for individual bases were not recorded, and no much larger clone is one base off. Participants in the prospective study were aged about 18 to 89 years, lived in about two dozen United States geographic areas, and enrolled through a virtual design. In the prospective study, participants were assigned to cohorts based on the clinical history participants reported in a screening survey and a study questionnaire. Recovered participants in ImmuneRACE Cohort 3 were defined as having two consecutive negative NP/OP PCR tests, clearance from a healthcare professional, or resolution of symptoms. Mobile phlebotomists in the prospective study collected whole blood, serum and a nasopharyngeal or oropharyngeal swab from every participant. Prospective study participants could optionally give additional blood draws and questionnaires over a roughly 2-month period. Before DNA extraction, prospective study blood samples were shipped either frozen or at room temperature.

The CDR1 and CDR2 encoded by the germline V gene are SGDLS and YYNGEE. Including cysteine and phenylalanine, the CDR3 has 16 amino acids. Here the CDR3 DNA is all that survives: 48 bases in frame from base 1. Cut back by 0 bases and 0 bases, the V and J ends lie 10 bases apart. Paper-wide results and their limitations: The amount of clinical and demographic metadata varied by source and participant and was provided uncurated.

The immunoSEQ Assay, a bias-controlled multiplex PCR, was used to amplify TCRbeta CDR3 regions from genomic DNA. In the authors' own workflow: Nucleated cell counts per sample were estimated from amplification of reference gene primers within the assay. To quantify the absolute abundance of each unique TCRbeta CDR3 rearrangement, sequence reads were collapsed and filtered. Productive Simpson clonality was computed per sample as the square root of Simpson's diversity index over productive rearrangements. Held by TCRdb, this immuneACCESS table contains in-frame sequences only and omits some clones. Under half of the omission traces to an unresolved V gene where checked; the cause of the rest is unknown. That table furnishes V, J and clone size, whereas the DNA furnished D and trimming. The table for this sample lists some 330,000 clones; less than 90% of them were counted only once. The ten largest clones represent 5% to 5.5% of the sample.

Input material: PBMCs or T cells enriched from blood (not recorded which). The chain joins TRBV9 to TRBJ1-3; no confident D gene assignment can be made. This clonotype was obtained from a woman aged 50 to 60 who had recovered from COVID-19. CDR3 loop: CASSVAGPSSGNTIYF. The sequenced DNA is TGTGCCAGCAGCGTAGCTGGTCCCAGCTCTGGAAACACCATATATTTT. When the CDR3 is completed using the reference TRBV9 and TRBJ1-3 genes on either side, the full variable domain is DSGVTQTPKHLITATGQRVTLRCSPRSGDLSVYWYQQSLDQGLQFLIQYYNGEERAKGNILERFSAQQFPDLHSELNLSSLELGDSALYFCASSVAGPSSGNTIYFGEGSWLTVV.